A single sample gave rise to the 18 T cell receptor beta chains below, sequenced in a study of cytomegalovirus exposure and HLA in healthy donors. The study ran its PCR with 60 Vbeta and 13 Jbeta primers. TCRdb's copy holds only in-frame clones and misses some; the assay was immunoSEQ multiplex PCR. This table holds 99,000 or so clones, around four fifths found once. The sequenced sample was PBMCs. These receptor sequences come from a woman aged 35 to 49 in good health and CMV-seropositive.

The DNA for the CDR3 is TGTGCCAGCGTTAGACAGGGGAATCTAAATGAGCAGTTCTTC. It is translated as CASVRQGNLNEQFF. The V call is TRBV6-5, the J call TRBJ2-1; TRBD1 matches 8 bases. Germline V lookup: CDR1 MNHEY, CDR2 SVGAGI. Germline trimming cut 8 bases from V and 7 bases from J; bases unmatched to any gene: 10. This CDR3 contains 14 residues.

V is TRBV18 and J is TRBJ2-7; 7 bases match TRBD1. Trimming removed 3 bases from V and 3 bases from J; junction bases left unmatched: 8. Germline CDR1 and CDR2: KGHSH and LQKENI. CDR3 size: 15 residues. The CDR3 bases are TGTGCCAGCTCACCGGCGACAGGGATAAGCTACGAGCAGTACTTC. Translation gives CASSPATGISYEQYF.

This clone was seen just once. The chain is built from TRBV6-6 and TRBJ1-3; D might be TRBD1 (5 bases). CDR3 length: 14 residues. Per the germline V gene, CDR1 is MNHNY and CDR2 is SVGAGI (reference sequence). Trimming took 6 bases from V and 9 from J, leaving 18 bases between them. CDR3 protein: CASRITGERGTIYF. The CDR3 DNA follows: TGTGCCAGCAGAATTACGGGGGAAAGGGGCACCATATATTTT.

To note about this clone: One junction end disagrees with the germline gene, perhaps due to a read error. The rearrangement uses TRBV10-1 and TRBJ1-2; 7 bases agree with TRBD1. The CDR3 extends over 11 amino acids. Germline V gene sequence: CDR1 WNHNN, CDR2 SYGVQD (reference sequence). The CDR3 coding sequence is TGCGCCAGCAGTGAGGCCGGGACAGCCTTCTTC. Protein sequence: CASSEAGTAFF.

This chain uses TRBV4-1 with TRBJ1-5; possibly TRBD1 for D (6 bases). This CDR3 spans 16 amino acids. V was trimmed by 2 bases and J by 2 bases, leaving 13 bases between them. Germline CDR1 is MGHRA and CDR2 is YSYEKL. This CDR3 is CASSQPGQHRNQPQHF. CDR3 DNA sequence: TGCGCCAGCAGCCAACCCGGACAGCACCGCAATCAGCCCCAGCATTTT.

This chain joins TRBV6-1 and TRBJ2-5; D is unclear. Trimming removed 4 bases at V and 5 bases at J, with 8 bases between. The CDR3 is 12 amino acids. Per the germline V gene, CDR1 is MNHNS and CDR2 is SASEGT. DNA of the CDR3: TGTGCCAGCAGTGCCTACTCGGAGACCCAGTACTTC. This encodes CASSAYSETQYF.

The rearrangement links TRBV27 to TRBJ1-4, with D possibly matching TRBD1 (6 bases). The CDR3 covers 13 residues. Germline V gene lookup returns CDR1 MNHEY and CDR2 SMNVEV (reference sequence). The V gene lost 3 bases and the J gene lost 7 bases, with 9 bases spanning the gap. CDR3 sequence (DNA): TGTGCCAGCAGTTTCAGGGGCGGTGAAAAACTGTTTTTT. Translated: CASSFRGGEKLFF.

This clone was observed a few times. The genes are TRBV18 and TRBJ2-1; 7 positions match TRBD2. Germline CDR1 is KGHSH and CDR2 is LQKENI. The CDR3 covers 15 residues. V lost 2 bases and J lost 5; bases outside the gene matches: 6. CDR3 in DNA: TGTGCCAGCTCACCAGAGGCGGGACTAAACAATGAGCAGTTCTTC. Translated, it gives CASSPEAGLNNEQFF.

This clone was detected a few times. This chain joins TRBV5-1 and TRBJ2-1; 8 bases line up with TRBD2. This CDR3 is 14 amino acids long. CDR1 and CDR2 from the germline V gene are SGHRS and YFSETQ. With 3 bases clipped from V and 9 bases from J, the junction kept 8 bases outside the gene matches. The CDR3 region is CASSWRTSLGEQFF. The CDR3 DNA is TGCGCCAGCAGCTGGCGGACTAGCTTGGGTGAGCAGTTCTTC.

The chain recombines TRBV4-3 with TRBJ2-7, with TRBD1 matching 10 bases. CDR1 is LGHNA, CDR2 YSLEER, per germline. The CDR3 runs 15 residues. V trimming: 0 bases; J trimming: 5 bases; junction bases outside the gene matches: 4. The CDR3 reads CASSQDGTGDHEQYF. CDR3 nucleotides: TGCGCCAGCAGCCAAGATGGGACAGGGGACCACGAGCAGTACTTC.

The chain couples TRBV5-4 to TRBJ2-2, with TRBD2 matching over 7 bases. CDR1 SGHNT and CDR2 YYREEE come from the germline V gene (reference sequence). The V gene end was trimmed by 4 bases and the J gene end by 4 bases; junction bases not matched to a gene: 7. The CDR3 spans 15 residues. CDR3 in amino acids: CASSPLGGGTGELFF. The DNA of the CDR3 is TGTGCCAGCAGCCCCTTGGGGGGGGGCACCGGGGAGCTGTTTTTT.

The chain joins TRBV28 to TRBJ2-3, with 12 positions matching TRBD2. V trimming: 5 bases; J trimming: 4 bases; junction bases outside the gene matches: 4. The CDR3 runs 15 residues. Germline assignment: CDR1 MDHEN and CDR2 SYDVKM. The CDR3 region is CASSTSGRTPDTQYF. As DNA, the CDR3 is TGTGCCAGCAGTACTAGCGGGAGGACTCCAGATACGCAGTATTTT.

The J gene is TRBJ2-7, the V gene TRBV7-9; tentatively, D is TRBD1 (6 bases). The CDR3 runs to 15 residues. CDR1 SEHNR and CDR2 FQNEAQ come from the germline V gene (reference sequence). V was shortened by 3 bases and J by 7 bases, with 19 bases between the two germline ends. CDR3 DNA sequence: TGTGCCAGCAGCTTCACAGCAGGGGTCATTCCGGAGCAGTACTTC. It encodes CASSFTAGVIPEQYF.

Details on this clone: Because it lacks the conserved phenylalanine or tryptophan at the end, this CDR3 is likely a read error. The chain is built from TRBV25-1 and TRBJ1-1; no clear D. The CDR3 covers 14 residues. V shed 1 base and J shed 1 base, with 7 bases lying between them. Germline V gives CDR1 MGHDK, CDR2 SYGVNS. The CDR3 protein is CASSESGGNTEAFL. The CDR3 DNA is TGTGCCAGCAGTGAATCAGGCGGGAACACTGAAGCTTTCCTT.

The chain couples TRBV14 to TRBJ2-1; 15 bases map to TRBD2. Germline V gene data show CDR1 as SGHDN and CDR2 as FVKESK. The CDR3 sequence is 20 residues long. V gave up 0 bases and J gave up 7 bases; unmatched junction bases: 13. In DNA, the CDR3 is TGTGCCAGCAGCCAAGATCACGCGGGACTAGCGGGGGGCCCTGGTAATGAGCAGTTCTTC. Amino acid sequence: CASSQDHAGLAGGPGNEQFF.

This clone was seen more than once but under ten times. The V and J genes are TRBV7-6 and TRBJ2-7, with 7 bases aligning to TRBD2. From germline, CDR1 is SGHVS and CDR2 FNYEAQ. V lost 1 base, J lost 0 bases, and 0 bases stayed unmatched. The CDR3 loop spans 14 amino acids. CDR3 protein: CASSLGGGSYEQYF. As DNA, the CDR3 is TGTGCCAGCAGCTTAGGCGGGGGCTCCTACGAGCAGTACTTC.

The V and J genes are TRBV7-6 and TRBJ2-5, with D perhaps matching TRBD2 (5 bases). V gave up 4 bases and J gave up 3 bases, with 21 bases separating them. This CDR3 spans 17 amino acids. The V gene's germline CDR1 is SGHVS and CDR2 FNYEAQ. CDR3 nucleotides: TGTGCCAGCAGCTCCCCCTTTTCTACTAGTGGAGAAGAGACCCAGTACTTC. Amino acid sequence: CASSSPFSTSGEETQYF.

The V call is TRBV5-6, the J call TRBJ2-7; TRBD1 agrees at 7 bases. Germline values: CDR1 SGHDT, CDR2 YYEEEE. The CDR3 totals 13 residues. V gave up 3 bases and J gave up 4 bases; unmatched junction bases: 4. This CDR3 is CASSSPDRYEQYF. The DNA of the CDR3 is TGTGCCAGCAGCTCCCCGGACAGGTACGAGCAGTACTTC.